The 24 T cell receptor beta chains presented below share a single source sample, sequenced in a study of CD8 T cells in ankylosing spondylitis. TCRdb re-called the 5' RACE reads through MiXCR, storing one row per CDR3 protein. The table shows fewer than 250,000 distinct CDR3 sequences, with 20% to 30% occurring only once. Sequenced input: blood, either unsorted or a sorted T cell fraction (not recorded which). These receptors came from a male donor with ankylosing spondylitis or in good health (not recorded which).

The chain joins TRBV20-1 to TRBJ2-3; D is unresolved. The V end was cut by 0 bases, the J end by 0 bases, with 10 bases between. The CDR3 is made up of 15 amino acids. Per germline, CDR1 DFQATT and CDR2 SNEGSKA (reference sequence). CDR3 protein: CSARDPRLSTDTQYF. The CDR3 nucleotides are TGCAGTGCTAGAGATCCGCGGCTGAGCACAGATACGCAGTATTTT.

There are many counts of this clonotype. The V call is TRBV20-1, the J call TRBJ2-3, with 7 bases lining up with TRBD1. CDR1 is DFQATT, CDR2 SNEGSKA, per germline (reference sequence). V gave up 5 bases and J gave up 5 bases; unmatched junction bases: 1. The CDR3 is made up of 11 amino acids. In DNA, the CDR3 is TGCAGTGCTCGGACAGGAGATACGCAGTATTTT. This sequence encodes CSARTGDTQYF.

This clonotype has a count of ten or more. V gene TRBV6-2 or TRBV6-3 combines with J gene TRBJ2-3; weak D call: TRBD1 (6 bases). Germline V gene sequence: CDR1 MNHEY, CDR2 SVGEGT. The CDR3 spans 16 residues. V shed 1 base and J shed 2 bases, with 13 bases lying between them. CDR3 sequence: CASSYLGGQITDTQYF. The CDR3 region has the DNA TGTGCCAGCAGTTACTTAGGGGGACAAATCACAGATACGCAGTATTTT.

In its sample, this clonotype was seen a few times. CDR3 protein: CSARASRQVDHEQYF. CDR3 nucleotide sequence: TGCAGTGCTAGAGCCTCGCGGCAGGTTGACCACGAGCAGTACTTC. This sequence joins TRBV20-1 and TRBJ2-7; D gene ambiguous. Germline CDR1 DFQATT, CDR2 SNEGSKA (reference sequence). V lost 1 base and J lost 5, with 18 bases in between. This CDR3 comprises 15 residues.

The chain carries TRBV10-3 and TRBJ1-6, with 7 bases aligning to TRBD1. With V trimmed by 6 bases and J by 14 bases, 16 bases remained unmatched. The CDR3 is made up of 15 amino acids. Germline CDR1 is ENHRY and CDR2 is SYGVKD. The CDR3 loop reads CAISERDSPMEALHF. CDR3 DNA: TGTGCCATCAGCGAGAGGGACAGTCCCATGGAAGCCCTCCACTTT.

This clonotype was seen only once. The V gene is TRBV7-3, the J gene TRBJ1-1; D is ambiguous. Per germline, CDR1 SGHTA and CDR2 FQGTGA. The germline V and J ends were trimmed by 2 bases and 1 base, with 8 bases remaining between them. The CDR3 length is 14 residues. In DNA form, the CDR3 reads TGTGCCAGCAGCTTAGCAGGCCAGAACACTGAAGCTTTCTTT. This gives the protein CASSLAGQNTEAFF.

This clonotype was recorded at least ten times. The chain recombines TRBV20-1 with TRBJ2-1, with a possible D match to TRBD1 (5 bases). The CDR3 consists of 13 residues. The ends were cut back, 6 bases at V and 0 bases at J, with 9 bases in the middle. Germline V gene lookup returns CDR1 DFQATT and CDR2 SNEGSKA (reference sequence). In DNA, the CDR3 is TGCAGTGCCGGACACTTCTCCTACAATGAGCAGTTCTTC. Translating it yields CSAGHFSYNEQFF.

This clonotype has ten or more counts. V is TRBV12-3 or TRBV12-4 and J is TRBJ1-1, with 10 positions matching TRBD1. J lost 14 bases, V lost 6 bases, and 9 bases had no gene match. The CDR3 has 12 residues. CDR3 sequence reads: CASSTPGQGPFF. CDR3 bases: TGTGCCAGCAGCACCCCGGGACAGGGGCCGTTCTTT.

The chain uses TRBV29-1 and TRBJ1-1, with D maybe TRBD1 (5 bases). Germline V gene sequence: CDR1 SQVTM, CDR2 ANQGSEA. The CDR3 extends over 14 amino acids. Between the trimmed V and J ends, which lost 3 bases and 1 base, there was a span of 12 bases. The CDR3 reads CSVDSGTQNTEAFF. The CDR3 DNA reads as TGCAGCGTTGATTCAGGGACGCAGAACACTGAAGCTTTCTTT.

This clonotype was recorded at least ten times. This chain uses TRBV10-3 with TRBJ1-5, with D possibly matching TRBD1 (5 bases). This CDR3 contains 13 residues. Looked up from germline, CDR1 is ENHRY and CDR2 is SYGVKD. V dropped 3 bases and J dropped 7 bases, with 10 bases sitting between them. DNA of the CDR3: TGTGCCATCAGTGACGCCCAGGGACAGCCCCAGCATTTT. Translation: CAISDAQGQPQHF.

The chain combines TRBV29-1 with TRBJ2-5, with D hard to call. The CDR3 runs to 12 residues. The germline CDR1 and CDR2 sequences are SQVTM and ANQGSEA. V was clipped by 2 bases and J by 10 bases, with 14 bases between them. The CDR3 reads CSVEQRSGFQYF. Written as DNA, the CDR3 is TGCAGCGTTGAACAAAGGTCCGGGTTCCAGTACTTC.

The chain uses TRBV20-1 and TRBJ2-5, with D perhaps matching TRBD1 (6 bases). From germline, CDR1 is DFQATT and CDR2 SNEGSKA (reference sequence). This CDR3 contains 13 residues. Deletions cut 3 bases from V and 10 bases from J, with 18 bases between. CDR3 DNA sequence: TGCAGTGCTAGTAGGACAGTAAGAGGGGGCCAGTACTTC. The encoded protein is CSASRTVRGGQYF.

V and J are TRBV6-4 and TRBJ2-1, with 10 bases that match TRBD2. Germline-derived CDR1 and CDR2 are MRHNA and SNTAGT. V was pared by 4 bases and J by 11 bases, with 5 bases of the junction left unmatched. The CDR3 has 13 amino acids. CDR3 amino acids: CASSGTSGAQQFF. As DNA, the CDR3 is TGTGCCAGCAGTGGGACTAGCGGAGCCCAGCAGTTCTTC.

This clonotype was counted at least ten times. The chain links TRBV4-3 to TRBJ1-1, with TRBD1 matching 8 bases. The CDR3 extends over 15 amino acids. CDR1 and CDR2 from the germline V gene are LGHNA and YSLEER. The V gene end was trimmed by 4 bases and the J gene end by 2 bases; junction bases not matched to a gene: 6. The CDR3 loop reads CASSRGQGLNTEAFF. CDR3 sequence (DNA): TGCGCCAGCAGCCGAGGACAGGGTCTCAACACTGAAGCTTTCTTT.

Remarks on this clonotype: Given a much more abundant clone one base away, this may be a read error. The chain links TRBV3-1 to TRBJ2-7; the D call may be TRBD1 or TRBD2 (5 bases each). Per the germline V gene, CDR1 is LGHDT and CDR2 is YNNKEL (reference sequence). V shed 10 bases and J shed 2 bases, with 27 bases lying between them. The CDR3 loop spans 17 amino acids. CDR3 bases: TGTGCCACCACCCTAACCTCGGGGCCAGGGTCAACCTACGAGCAGTACTTC. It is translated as CATTLTSGPGSTYEQYF.

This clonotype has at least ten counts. The DNA of the CDR3 is TGCGCCAGCAGCTTAGGACAGGAGGTCACAGATACGCAGTATTTT. Its translation: CASSLGQEVTDTQYF. The V gene is TRBV5-1, the J gene TRBJ2-3; 7 bases map to TRBD1. V lost 2 bases and J lost 2; bases outside the gene matches: 5. Looked up from germline, CDR1 is SGHRS and CDR2 is YFSETQ. The length of the CDR3 is 15 residues.

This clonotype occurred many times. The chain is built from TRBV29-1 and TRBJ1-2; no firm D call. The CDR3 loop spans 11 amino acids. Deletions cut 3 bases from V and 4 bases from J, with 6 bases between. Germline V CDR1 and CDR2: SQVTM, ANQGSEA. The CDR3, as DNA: TGCAGCGTTGATGCCAGCTATGGCTACACCTTC. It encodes CSVDASYGYTF.

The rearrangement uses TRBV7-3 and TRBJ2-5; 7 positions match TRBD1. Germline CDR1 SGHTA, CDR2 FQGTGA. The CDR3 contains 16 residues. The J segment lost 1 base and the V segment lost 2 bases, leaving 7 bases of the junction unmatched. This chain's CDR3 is CASSLGVGTAQETQYF. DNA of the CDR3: TGTGCCAGCAGCTTAGGGGTAGGGACAGCCCAAGAGACCCAGTACTTC.

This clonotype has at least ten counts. The CDR3 region is CASSLGGQRSSPLHF. CDR3 DNA sequence: TGCGCCAGCAGCTTGGGGGGACAGAGAAGTTCACCCCTCCACTTT. This chain connects TRBV5-1 to TRBJ1-6; 7 bases line up with TRBD1. V dropped 0 bases and J dropped 9; count of bases not matched to a gene: 6. Germline V CDR1 and CDR2: SGHRS, YFSETQ. CDR3 size: 15 residues. Based on the CDR3 plus reference TRBV5-1 and TRBJ1-6, the full variable domain is KAGVTQTPRYLIKTRGQQVTLSCSPISGHRSVSWYQQTPGQGLQFLFEYFSETQRNKGNFPGRFSGRQFSNSRSEMNVSTLELGDSALYLCASSLGGQRSSPLHFGNGTRLTVT.

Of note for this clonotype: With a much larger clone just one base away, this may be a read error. The CDR3: CASSLRQLSTDTQYF. The CDR3 DNA reads TGCGCCAGCAGCTTGCGACAGCTTAGCACAGATACGCAGTATTTT. The rearrangement joins TRBV5-1 to TRBJ2-3; possible D gene TRBD1, 5 bases. This CDR3 has 15 residues. CDR1 and CDR2 (germline): SGHRS, YFSETQ. Between the trimmed V and J ends, which lost 1 base and 0 bases, there was a span of 9 bases. The complete variable domain, with remaining parts taken from reference TRBV5-1 and TRBJ2-3, reads KAGVTQTPRYLIKTRGQQVTLSCSPISGHRSVSWYQQTPGQGLQFLFEYFSETQRNKGNFPGRFSGRQFSNSRSEMNVSTLELGDSALYLCASSLRQLSTDTQYFGPGTRLTVL.

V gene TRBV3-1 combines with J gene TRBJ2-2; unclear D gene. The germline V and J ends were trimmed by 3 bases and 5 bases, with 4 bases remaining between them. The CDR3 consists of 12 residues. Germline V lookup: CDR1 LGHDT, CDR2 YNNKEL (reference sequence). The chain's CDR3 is CASSQGTGELFF. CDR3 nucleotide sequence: TGTGCCAGCAGCCAGGGGACCGGGGAGCTGTTTTTT. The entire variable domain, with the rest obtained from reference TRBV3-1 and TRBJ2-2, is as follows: DTAVSQTPKYLVTQMGNDKSIKCEQNLGHDTMYWYKQDSKKFLKIMFSYNNKELIINETVPNRFSPKSPDKAHLNLHINSLELGDSAVYFCASSQGTGELFFGEGSRLTVL.

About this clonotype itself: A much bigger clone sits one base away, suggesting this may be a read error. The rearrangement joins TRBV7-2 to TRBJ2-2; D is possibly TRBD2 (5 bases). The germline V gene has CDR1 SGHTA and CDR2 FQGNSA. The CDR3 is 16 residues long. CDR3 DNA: TGTGTCAGCAGCTTAGAGGGAAGCGGTTACACCGGGGAGCTGTTTTTT. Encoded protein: CVSSLEGSGYTGELFF.

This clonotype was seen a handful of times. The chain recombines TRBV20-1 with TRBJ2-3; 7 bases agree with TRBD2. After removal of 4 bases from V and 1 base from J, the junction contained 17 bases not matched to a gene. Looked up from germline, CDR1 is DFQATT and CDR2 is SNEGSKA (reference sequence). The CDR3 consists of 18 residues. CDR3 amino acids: CSAKGRLGGSLRTDTQYF. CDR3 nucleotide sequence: TGCAGTGCTAAGGGACGGCTTGGCGGGAGTTTACGCACAGATACGCAGTATTTT.

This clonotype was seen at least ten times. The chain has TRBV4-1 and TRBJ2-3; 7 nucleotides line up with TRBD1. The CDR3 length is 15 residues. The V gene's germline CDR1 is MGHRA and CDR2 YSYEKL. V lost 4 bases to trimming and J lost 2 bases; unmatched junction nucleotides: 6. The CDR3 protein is CASSPQQGITDTQYF. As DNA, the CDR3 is TGCGCCAGCAGCCCCCAACAGGGGATCACAGATACGCAGTATTTT.